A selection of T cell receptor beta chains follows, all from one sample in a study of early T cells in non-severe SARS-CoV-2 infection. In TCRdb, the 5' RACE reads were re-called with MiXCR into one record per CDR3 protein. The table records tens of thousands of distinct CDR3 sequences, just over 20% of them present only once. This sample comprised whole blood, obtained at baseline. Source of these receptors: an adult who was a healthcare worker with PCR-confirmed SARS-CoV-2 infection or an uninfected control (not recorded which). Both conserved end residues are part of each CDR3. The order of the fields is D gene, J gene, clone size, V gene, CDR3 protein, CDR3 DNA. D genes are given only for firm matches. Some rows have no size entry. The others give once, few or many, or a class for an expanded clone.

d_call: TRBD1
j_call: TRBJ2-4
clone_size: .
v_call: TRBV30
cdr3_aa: CACQGAYLQYF
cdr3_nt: TGTGCCTGCCAGGGGGCCTACCTTCAGTACTTC

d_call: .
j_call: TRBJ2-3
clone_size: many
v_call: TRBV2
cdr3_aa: CASSSGVITDTQYF
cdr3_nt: TGTGCCAGCAGTTCCGGGGTTATCACAGATACGCAGTATTTT

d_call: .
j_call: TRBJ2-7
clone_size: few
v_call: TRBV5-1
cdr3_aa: CASSLAALREQYF
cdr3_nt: TGCGCCAGCAGCTTGGCAGCCCTCAGGGAGCAGTACTTC

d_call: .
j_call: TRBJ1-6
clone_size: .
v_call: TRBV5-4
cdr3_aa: CASSLVGNPGLPLHF
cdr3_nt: TGTGCCAGCAGCTTGGTCGGTAACCCAGGTTTGCCCCTCCACTTT

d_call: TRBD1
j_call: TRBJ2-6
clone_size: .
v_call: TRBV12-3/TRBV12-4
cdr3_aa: CASNRQGALRSGANVLTF
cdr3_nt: TGTGCCAGCAACCGACAGGGAGCCCTCCGCTCTGGGGCCAACGTCCTGACTTTC

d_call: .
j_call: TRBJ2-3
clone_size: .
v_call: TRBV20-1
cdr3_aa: CSARDGYTDTQYF
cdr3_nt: TGCAGTGCAAGGGACGGATACACAGATACGCAGTATTTT

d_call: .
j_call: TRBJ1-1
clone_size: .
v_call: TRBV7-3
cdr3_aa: CASSLGGSAGTEAFF
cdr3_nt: TGTGCCAGCAGCTTAGGGGGGTCAGCGGGCACTGAAGCTTTCTTT

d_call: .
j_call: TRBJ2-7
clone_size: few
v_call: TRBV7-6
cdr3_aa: CASSLAPSDEQYF
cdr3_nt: TGTGCCAGCAGCTTAGCGCCCTCGGACGAGCAGTACTTC

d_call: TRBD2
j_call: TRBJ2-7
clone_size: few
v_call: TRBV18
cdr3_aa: CASSQTPSGGYEQYF
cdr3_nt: TGTGCCAGCTCACAAACCCCTAGCGGGGGATACGAGCAGTACTTC

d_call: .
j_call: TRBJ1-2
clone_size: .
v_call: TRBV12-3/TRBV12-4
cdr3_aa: CASSLAGNNYGYTF
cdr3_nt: TGTGCCAGCAGTTTGGCAGGGAATAACTATGGCTACACCTTC

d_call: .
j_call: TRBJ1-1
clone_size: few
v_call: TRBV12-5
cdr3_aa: CASGSSPLETEAFF
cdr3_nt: TGTGCTAGTGGTTCTTCTCCCTTGGAGACTGAAGCTTTCTTT

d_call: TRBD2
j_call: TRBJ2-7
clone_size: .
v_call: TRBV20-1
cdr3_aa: CSARSGLAYEQYF
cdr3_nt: TGCAGTGCTAGGTCCGGACTAGCGTACGAGCAGTACTTC

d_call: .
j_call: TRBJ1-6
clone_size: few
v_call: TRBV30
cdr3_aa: CAWSAQGVYSPLHF
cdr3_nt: TGTGCCTGGAGTGCACAGGGAGTCTACTCACCCCTCCACTTT

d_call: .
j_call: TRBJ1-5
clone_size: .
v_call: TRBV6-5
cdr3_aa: CASSSSIFHQPQHF
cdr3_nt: TGTGCCAGCAGTTCCTCTATCTTTCATCAGCCCCAGCATTTT

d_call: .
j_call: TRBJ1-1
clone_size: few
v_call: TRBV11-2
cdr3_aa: CASSLGPGRDYTEAFF
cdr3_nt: TGTGCCAGCAGCTTAGGTCCCGGCAGGGATTATACTGAAGCTTTCTTT

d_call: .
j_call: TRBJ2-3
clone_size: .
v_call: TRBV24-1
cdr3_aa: CATAETGAGTDTQYF
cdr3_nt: TGTGCCACCGCCGAAACGGGGGCCGGGACAGATACGCAGTATTTT

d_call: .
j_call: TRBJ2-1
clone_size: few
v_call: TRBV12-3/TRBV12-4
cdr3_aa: CASSLGGVPSYNEQFF
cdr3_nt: TGTGCCAGCAGTTTAGGGGGAGTACCCTCCTACAATGAGCAGTTCTTC

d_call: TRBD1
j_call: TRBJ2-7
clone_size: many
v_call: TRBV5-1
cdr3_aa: CASSTWTGMGYEQYF
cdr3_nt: TGCGCCAGCAGCACTTGGACAGGGATGGGCTACGAGCAGTACTTC

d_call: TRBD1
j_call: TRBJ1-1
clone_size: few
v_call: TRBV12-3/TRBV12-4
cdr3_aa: CASRRTGNTEAFF
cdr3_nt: TGTGCCAGCAGACGGACAGGGAACACTGAAGCTTTCTTT

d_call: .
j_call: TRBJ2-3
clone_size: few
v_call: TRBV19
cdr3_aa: CASSTYLAADTQYF
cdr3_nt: TGTGCCAGTAGTACCTACTTGGCTGCGGATACGCAGTATTTT

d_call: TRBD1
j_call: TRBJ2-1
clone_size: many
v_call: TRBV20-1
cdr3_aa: CSASPPGQGSNEQFF
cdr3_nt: TGCAGTGCTAGTCCTCCGGGACAGGGCTCGAATGAGCAGTTCTTC

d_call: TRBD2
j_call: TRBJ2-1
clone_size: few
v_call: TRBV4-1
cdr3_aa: CASSQGTSGEFF
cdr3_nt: TGCGCCAGCAGCCAAGGGACTAGTGGAGAGTTCTTC

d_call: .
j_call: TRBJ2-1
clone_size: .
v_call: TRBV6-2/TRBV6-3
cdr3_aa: CASSFFTAGPYNEQFF
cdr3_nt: TGTGCCAGCAGTTTCTTTACTGCGGGACCCTACAATGAGCAGTTCTTC

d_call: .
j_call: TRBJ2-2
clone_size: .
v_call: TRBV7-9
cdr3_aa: CASSFGGVDTGELFF
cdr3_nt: TGTGCCAGCAGTTTTGGGGGAGTGGACACCGGGGAGCTGTTTTTT

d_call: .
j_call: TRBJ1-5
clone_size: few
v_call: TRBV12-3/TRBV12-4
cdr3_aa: CASSFSDNQPQHF
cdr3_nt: TGTGCCAGCAGTTTCTCGGACAATCAGCCCCAGCATTTT

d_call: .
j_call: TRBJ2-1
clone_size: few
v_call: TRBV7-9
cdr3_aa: CASSPRDQSSYNEQFF
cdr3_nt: TGTGCCAGCAGCCCAAGAGATCAAAGCTCCTACAATGAGCAGTTCTTC

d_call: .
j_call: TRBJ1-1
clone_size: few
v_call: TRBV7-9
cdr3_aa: CASSFMTATEAFF
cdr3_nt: TGTGCCAGCAGCTTTATGACAGCCACTGAAGCTTTCTTT

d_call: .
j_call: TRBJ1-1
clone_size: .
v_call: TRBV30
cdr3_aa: CASRDLVIEAFF
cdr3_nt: TGTGCCTCGCGGGACTTAGTCATTGAAGCTTTCTTT

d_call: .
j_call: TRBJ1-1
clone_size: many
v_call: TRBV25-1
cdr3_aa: CASRPTAMNTEAFF
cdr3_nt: TGTGCCAGCAGGCCCACGGCTATGAACACTGAAGCTTTCTTT

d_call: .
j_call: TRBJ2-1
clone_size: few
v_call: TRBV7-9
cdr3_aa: CASSLLPDNEQFF
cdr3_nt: TGTGCCAGCAGCTTACTCCCCGACAATGAGCAGTTCTTC

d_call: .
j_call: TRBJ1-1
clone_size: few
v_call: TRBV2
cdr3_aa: CASSEADGNGEAFF
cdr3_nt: TGTGCCAGCAGTGAGGCGGACGGGAACGGTGAAGCTTTCTTT

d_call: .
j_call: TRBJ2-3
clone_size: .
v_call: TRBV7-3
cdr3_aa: CASSIGGSSTDTQYF
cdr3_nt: TGTGCCAGCAGCATCGGGGGTTCTAGCACAGATACGCAGTATTTT

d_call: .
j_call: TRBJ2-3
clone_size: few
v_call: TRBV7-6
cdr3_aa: CASSLGGLIRGDTQYF
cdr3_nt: TGTGCCAGCAGCTTAGGGGGTTTGATACGTGGAGATACGCAGTATTTT

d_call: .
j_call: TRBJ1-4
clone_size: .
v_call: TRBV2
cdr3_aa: CASTPQAGEKLFF
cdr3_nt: TGTGCCAGCACTCCACAGGCAGGTGAAAAACTGTTTTTT

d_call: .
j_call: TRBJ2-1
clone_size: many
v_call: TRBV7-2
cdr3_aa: CASSLRFPGAWEQFF
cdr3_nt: TGTGCCAGCAGCTTACGCTTCCCGGGGGCGTGGGAGCAGTTCTTC

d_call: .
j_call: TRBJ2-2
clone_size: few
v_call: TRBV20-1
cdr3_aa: CSARDRLFLNTGELFF
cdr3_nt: TGCAGTGCTAGAGACAGGTTGTTCCTGAACACCGGGGAGCTGTTTTTT

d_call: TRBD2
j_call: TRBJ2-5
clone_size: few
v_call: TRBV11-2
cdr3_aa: CASSPGGTQYF
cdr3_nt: TGTGCCAGCAGCCCGGGAGGGACCCAGTACTTC

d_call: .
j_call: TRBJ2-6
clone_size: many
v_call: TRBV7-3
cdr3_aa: CASSWGEGSGANVLTF
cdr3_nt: TGTGCCAGCAGCTGGGGCGAGGGATCGGGGGCCAACGTCCTGACTTTC

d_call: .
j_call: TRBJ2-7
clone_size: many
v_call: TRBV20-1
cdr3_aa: CSASHENHEQYF
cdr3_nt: TGCAGTGCTAGTCACGAGAACCACGAGCAGTACTTC

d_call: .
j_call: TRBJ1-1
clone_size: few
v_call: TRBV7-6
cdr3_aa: CASSLDSLTEAFF
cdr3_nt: TGTGCCAGCAGCTTAGACAGTCTCACTGAAGCTTTCTTT

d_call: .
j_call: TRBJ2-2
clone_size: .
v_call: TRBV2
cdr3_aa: CASSGTLNTGELFF
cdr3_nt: TGTGCCAGTTCCGGGACACTCAACACCGGGGAGCTGTTTTTT

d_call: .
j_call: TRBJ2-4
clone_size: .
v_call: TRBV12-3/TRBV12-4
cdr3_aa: CASSLNRNIQYF
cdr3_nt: TGTGCCAGCAGTTTGAACAGAAACATTCAGTACTTC

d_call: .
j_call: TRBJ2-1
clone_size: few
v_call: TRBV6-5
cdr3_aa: CASSYSEGAYNEQFF
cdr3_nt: TGTGCCAGCAGTTACTCAGAGGGGGCCTACAATGAGCAGTTCTTC

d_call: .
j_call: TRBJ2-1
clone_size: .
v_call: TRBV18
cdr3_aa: CASSPYEPYNEQFF
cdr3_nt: TGTGCCAGCTCACCTTATGAGCCGTACAATGAGCAGTTCTTC

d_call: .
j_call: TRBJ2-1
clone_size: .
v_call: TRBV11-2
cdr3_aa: CASADGYNEQFF
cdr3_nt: TGTGCCAGCGCAGACGGTTACAATGAGCAGTTCTTC

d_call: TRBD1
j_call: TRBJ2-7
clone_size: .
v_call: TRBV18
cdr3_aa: CASSRGTDSYEQYF
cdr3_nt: TGTGCCAGCTCCCGTGGGACAGACTCCTACGAGCAGTACTTC

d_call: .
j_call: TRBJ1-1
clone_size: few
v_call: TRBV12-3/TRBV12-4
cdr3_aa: CASTPSPGRGTEAFF
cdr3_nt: TGTGCCAGCACCCCATCCCCTGGAAGGGGCACTGAAGCTTTCTTT

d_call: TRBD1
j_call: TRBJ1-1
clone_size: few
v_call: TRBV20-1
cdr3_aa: CSARGTGTYFEAFF
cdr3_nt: TGCAGTGCTAGGGGGACAGGCACCTACTTTGAAGCTTTCTTT

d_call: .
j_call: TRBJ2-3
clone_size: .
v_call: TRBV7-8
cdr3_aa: CASSFARHTDTQYF
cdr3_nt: TGTGCCAGCAGCTTTGCCCGGCACACAGATACGCAGTATTTT

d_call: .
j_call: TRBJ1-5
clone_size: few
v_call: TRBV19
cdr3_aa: CASRPLGLSRPQHF
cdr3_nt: TGTGCCAGTAGACCTTTGGGTCTCAGCCGGCCCCAGCATTTT